The rows below give T cell receptor beta chains drawn from one sample of a study of blood T cell repertoires in COVID-19. TCRdb's table, derived via immunoSEQ multiplex PCR, lists solely in-frame clones and lacks some. This sample carries about 190,000 clones, more than 75% of them seen once, and the ten largest clones take approximately 4%. The source material was peripheral blood. These receptors all come from a human donor in a cohort sampled during active COVID-19. CDR3s include the opening cysteine and the closing phenylalanine or tryptophan. The order of the fields is J gene, D gene, CDR3 length, V gene, clone size, CDR3 DNA, CDR3 protein. The D gene is left open where the match is weak. Expanded clones are given a class, and other clones once, few, many or no size at all.

J gene: TRBJ1-4; D gene: TRBD1; CDR3 length: 14; V gene: TRBV20-1; clone size: NA; CDR3 DNA: TGCAGTGCTAGTCCCGGGACAGGGGTTACAAAACTGTTTTTT; CDR3 protein: CSASPGTGVTKLFF
J gene: TRBJ1-1; D gene: TRBD1; CDR3 length: 15; V gene: TRBV7-6; clone size: NA; CDR3 DNA: TGTGCCAGCAGCCCACGACAGGGCCTGAACACTGAAGCTTTCTTT; CDR3 protein: CASSPRQGLNTEAFF
J gene: TRBJ1-1; D gene: TRBD1; CDR3 length: 14; V gene: TRBV6-2/TRBV6-3; clone size: NA; CDR3 DNA: TGTGCCAGCAGTGACAGGGCCAGGGTTACTGAAGCTTTCTTT; CDR3 protein: CASSDRARVTEAFF
J gene: TRBJ2-1; D gene: TRBD2; CDR3 length: 15; V gene: TRBV10-3; clone size: NA; CDR3 DNA: TGTGCCTCGGACCTCGGGACTAGCGGATACAATGAGCAGTTCTTC; CDR3 protein: CASDLGTSGYNEQFF
J gene: TRBJ1-2; D gene: NA; CDR3 length: 13; V gene: TRBV6-5; clone size: NA; CDR3 DNA: TGTGCCAGCGCTAGTCGGGGGGGGTATGGCTACACCTTC; CDR3 protein: CASASRGGYGYTF
J gene: TRBJ1-1; D gene: TRBD1; CDR3 length: 16; V gene: TRBV6-6; clone size: NA; CDR3 DNA: TGTGCCAGCAGTTTAGGACAGGGGGTTATGAACACTGAAGCTTTCTTT; CDR3 protein: CASSLGQGVMNTEAFF
J gene: TRBJ2-3; D gene: NA; CDR3 length: 11; V gene: TRBV28; clone size: NA; CDR3 DNA: TGTGCCAGCTCATTGACAGATACGCAGTATTTT; CDR3 protein: CASSLTDTQYF
J gene: TRBJ2-7; D gene: NA; CDR3 length: 16; V gene: TRBV4-3; clone size: NA; CDR3 DNA: TGCGCCAGCAGCCAAGAGGGGGACACCACTTCCTACGAGCAGTACTTC; CDR3 protein: CASSQEGDTTSYEQYF
J gene: TRBJ2-5; D gene: NA; CDR3 length: 12; V gene: TRBV19; clone size: NA; CDR3 DNA: TGTGCCAGTAGCCAGGGTCAAGAGACCCAGTACTTC; CDR3 protein: CASSQGQETQYF
J gene: TRBJ1-4; D gene: NA; CDR3 length: 14; V gene: TRBV7-6; clone size: NA; CDR3 DNA: TGTGCCAGCAGCTTAAGAGACAGAAATGAAAAACTGTTTTTT; CDR3 protein: CASSLRDRNEKLFF
J gene: TRBJ1-6; D gene: NA; CDR3 length: 14; V gene: TRBV5-4; clone size: NA; CDR3 DNA: TGTGCCAGCAGCTTGGAGCAGGCCCATTCACCCCTCCACTTT; CDR3 protein: CASSLEQAHSPLHF
J gene: TRBJ2-5; D gene: NA; CDR3 length: 13; V gene: TRBV28; clone size: NA; CDR3 DNA: TGTGCCAGCAGTAGAAGGGGGCAAGAGACCCAGTACTTC; CDR3 protein: CASSRRGQETQYF
J gene: TRBJ2-7; D gene: TRBD2; CDR3 length: 17; V gene: TRBV6-1; clone size: once; CDR3 DNA: TGTGCCAGCAGTGGTCTTCATCTAGCGGGAGGGCCCGGCGAGCAGTACTTC; CDR3 protein: CASSGLHLAGGPGEQYF
J gene: TRBJ2-7; D gene: TRBD1; CDR3 length: 13; V gene: TRBV2; clone size: few; CDR3 DNA: TGTGCCAGTACACAGGGGAAGCCCTACGAGCAGTACTTC; CDR3 protein: CASTQGKPYEQYF
J gene: TRBJ2-2; D gene: NA; CDR3 length: 14; V gene: TRBV4-3; clone size: NA; CDR3 DNA: TGCGCCAGCAGCCAAGAGGACAGCACCGGGGAGCTGTTTTTT; CDR3 protein: CASSQEDSTGELFF
J gene: TRBJ1-2; D gene: NA; CDR3 length: 14; V gene: TRBV6-1; clone size: NA; CDR3 DNA: TGTGCCAGCAGTGAGAGGCAGTCAAGCTATGGCTACACCTTC; CDR3 protein: CASSERQSSYGYTF
J gene: TRBJ1-1; D gene: NA; CDR3 length: 13; V gene: TRBV7-2; clone size: NA; CDR3 DNA: TGTGCCAGCAGCTTAGCTCTATTCCCTGAAGCTTTCTTT; CDR3 protein: CASSLALFPEAFF
J gene: TRBJ1-2; D gene: NA; CDR3 length: 17; V gene: TRBV24-1; clone size: NA; CDR3 DNA: TGTGCCACCAGTGACTTAGACTGGACAGAACCTAACTATGGCTACACCTTC; CDR3 protein: CATSDLDWTEPNYGYTF
J gene: TRBJ2-4; D gene: NA; CDR3 length: 15; V gene: TRBV3-1/TRBV3-2; clone size: NA; CDR3 DNA: TGTGCCAGCAGCCAATTGGGGGCTAGTAGCGACATTCAGTACTTC; CDR3 protein: CASSQLGASSDIQYF
J gene: TRBJ1-4; D gene: NA; CDR3 length: 15; V gene: TRBV5-5; clone size: NA; CDR3 DNA: TGTGCCAGCAGCTTGGCTGCGGGGAGGACGGAAAAACTGTTTTTT; CDR3 protein: CASSLAAGRTEKLFF
J gene: TRBJ2-7; D gene: NA; CDR3 length: 14; V gene: TRBV4-1; clone size: NA; CDR3 DNA: TGCGCCAGCAGCCAGCAAGCACCCTTTTACGAGCAGTACTTC; CDR3 protein: CASSQQAPFYEQYF
J gene: TRBJ2-2; D gene: TRBD1; CDR3 length: 16; V gene: TRBV7-8; clone size: NA; CDR3 DNA: TGTGCCAGCAGCTCCGGTGGGACAGGGTTGCCCGGGGAGCTGTTTTTT; CDR3 protein: CASSSGGTGLPGELFF
J gene: TRBJ1-2; D gene: NA; CDR3 length: 13; V gene: TRBV2; clone size: NA; CDR3 DNA: TGTGCCAGCAGTGAAACGGGTTTTGGTGGCTACACCTTC; CDR3 protein: CASSETGFGGYTF
J gene: TRBJ1-6; D gene: TRBD1; CDR3 length: 16; V gene: TRBV4-3; clone size: NA; CDR3 DNA: TGCGCCAGCAGCCAATTCGGGACAGGGGTTAATTCACCCCTCCACTTT; CDR3 protein: CASSQFGTGVNSPLHF
J gene: TRBJ2-2; D gene: TRBD2; CDR3 length: 15; V gene: TRBV27; clone size: NA; CDR3 DNA: TGTGCCAGCCGGGGACTAGCGGGGAAGTCCGGGGAGCTGTTTTTT; CDR3 protein: CASRGLAGKSGELFF
J gene: TRBJ2-2; D gene: NA; CDR3 length: 13; V gene: TRBV5-1; clone size: NA; CDR3 DNA: TGCGCCAGCAGCGGGCAGGGAACCGGGGAGCTGTTTTTT; CDR3 protein: CASSGQGTGELFF
J gene: TRBJ2-1; D gene: TRBD2; CDR3 length: 17; V gene: TRBV16; clone size: NA; CDR3 DNA: TGTGCCAGCAGCCAATCGGAAGCGGGGGGGCTCTACAATGAGCAGTTCTTC; CDR3 protein: CASSQSEAGGLYNEQFF
J gene: TRBJ1-5; D gene: TRBD1; CDR3 length: 14; V gene: TRBV2; clone size: NA; CDR3 DNA: TGTGCCAGCAGTGGGGGACAGGGGGTTCAGCCCCAGCATTTT; CDR3 protein: CASSGGQGVQPQHF
J gene: TRBJ1-2; D gene: TRBD1; CDR3 length: 14; V gene: TRBV29-1; clone size: few; CDR3 DNA: TGCAGCGTTGAAGGCGGGACAGGGGGCTATGGCTACACCTTC; CDR3 protein: CSVEGGTGGYGYTF
J gene: TRBJ2-7; D gene: TRBD1; CDR3 length: 15; V gene: TRBV9; clone size: once; CDR3 DNA: TGTGCCAGCAGCGGAGGGACAGGGAGAGGGTACGAGCAGTACTTC; CDR3 protein: CASSGGTGRGYEQYF
J gene: TRBJ2-1; D gene: NA; CDR3 length: 17; V gene: TRBV15; clone size: NA; CDR3 DNA: TGTGCCACCAGCAGAGCAAGGACTCGGAGCATCTACAATGAGCAGTTCTTC; CDR3 protein: CATSRARTRSIYNEQFF
J gene: TRBJ2-7; D gene: TRBD1; CDR3 length: 15; V gene: TRBV10-3; clone size: NA; CDR3 DNA: TGTGCCATCAGGGTAACTTTGACAGGGTCCTACGAGCAGTACTTC; CDR3 protein: CAIRVTLTGSYEQYF
J gene: TRBJ1-4; D gene: TRBD1; CDR3 length: 14; V gene: TRBV2; clone size: NA; CDR3 DNA: TGTGCCAGCAGTGAAGCCGAAATGGGACAGGAAAGAGTATTT; CDR3 protein: CASSEAEMGQERVF
J gene: TRBJ2-7; D gene: TRBD2; CDR3 length: 14; V gene: TRBV6-2/TRBV6-3; clone size: NA; CDR3 DNA: TGTGCCAGCAGTTTACTAGCGGGGCGATACGAGCAGTACTTC; CDR3 protein: CASSLLAGRYEQYF
J gene: TRBJ2-3; D gene: NA; CDR3 length: 14; V gene: TRBV4-3; clone size: NA; CDR3 DNA: TGCGCCAGCAGCCAAGAAAAGGGGGCAGATACGCAGTATTTT; CDR3 protein: CASSQEKGADTQYF
J gene: TRBJ1-3; D gene: TRBD1; CDR3 length: 16; V gene: TRBV7-6; clone size: few; CDR3 DNA: TGTGCCAGCAGCCCGACATCACAGGGGACTGGAAACACCATATATTTT; CDR3 protein: CASSPTSQGTGNTIYF
J gene: TRBJ1-1; D gene: NA; CDR3 length: 10; V gene: TRBV6-5; clone size: NA; CDR3 DNA: TGTGCCAGCAGGACATCCAAGGCTTTCTTT; CDR3 protein: CASRTSKAFF
J gene: TRBJ1-3; D gene: NA; CDR3 length: 15; V gene: TRBV15; clone size: NA; CDR3 DNA: TGTGCCACCAGCAGAGACGCGGGCACCGGAAACACCATATATTTT; CDR3 protein: CATSRDAGTGNTIYF
J gene: TRBJ2-3; D gene: TRBD2; CDR3 length: 14; V gene: TRBV29-1; clone size: NA; CDR3 DNA: TGCAGCGTAGAGCGGGGGGGAGTCACAGATACGCAGTATTTT; CDR3 protein: CSVERGGVTDTQYF
J gene: TRBJ2-5; D gene: TRBD1; CDR3 length: 13; V gene: TRBV12-3/TRBV12-4; clone size: once; CDR3 DNA: TGTGCCAGCACTGGACAGGGGGCGGAGACCCAGTACTTC; CDR3 protein: CASTGQGAETQYF
J gene: TRBJ1-4; D gene: TRBD1; CDR3 length: 16; V gene: TRBV5-4; clone size: NA; CDR3 DNA: TGTGCCAGCAGCTCAGGGGGTTCAGGGGGCAACGAAAAACTGTTTTTT; CDR3 protein: CASSSGGSGGNEKLFF
J gene: TRBJ2-5; D gene: TRBD2; CDR3 length: 13; V gene: TRBV29-1; clone size: NA; CDR3 DNA: TGCAGCGTAGCGGGAAGATTACAAGAGACCCAGTACTTC; CDR3 protein: CSVAGRLQETQYF